This TCR beta chain was sequenced during a study of blood T cells in healthy people across ages. Details on this clonotype: Its cognate antigen is unknown.

Alongside a J-beta primer mix, a sample-barcoded 5' primer served in a second PCR lasting about 6 to 11 cycles. Every single cDNA molecule received a tag from a template-switch adaptor with 12 random nucleotides. Every individual sample yielded 2.5 million or more paired-end reads (each containing CDR3). TCRdb re-derived calls from the 5' RACE reads in MiXCR, one entry per CDR3 protein. The table records fewer than 2,000,000 distinct CDR3 sequences, roughly two fifths of them present only once. General study results and limits: As age increased, TCR beta diversity per million T cells fell in a roughly linear fashion.

Peripheral blood samples of around 11 milliliters were drawn from each donor. The clonotype comes from a human donor in good health. The sequenced sample was blood.

Here the CDR3 reads CSVGGGIDQPQHF. CDR3 sequence (DNA): TGCAGCGTTGGGGGTGGAATTGATCAGCCCCAGCATTTT. The V call is TRBV29-1, the J call TRBJ1-5; D ambiguous. Trimming removed 4 bases from V and 5 bases from J, with 12 bases in between. There are 13 residues in the CDR3. Germline CDR1 SQVTM, CDR2 ANQGSEA.